This T cell receptor beta chain was documented in a study of blood T cell repertoires in COVID-19. Germline CDR1 and CDR2: MGHDK and SYGVNS. The CDR3 is 13 amino acids. V shed 4 bases and J shed 4 bases, with 10 bases lying between them. Libraries were prepared by immunoSEQ multiplex PCR; TCRdb keeps only in-frame clonotypes and omits some of them. The repertoire holds tens of thousands of clones, with 80% to 90% as singletons. J is TRBJ1-1 and V is TRBV25-1, with D possibly being TRBD1 (6 bases). Sequencing was done on a sample of peripheral blood. The receptor was isolated from a man at least 80 years old with acute or convalescent COVID-19. This CDR3 is CASSVEGGTEAFF. In DNA form, the CDR3 reads TGTGCCAGCAGTGTTGAAGGGGGCACTGAAGCTTTCTTT.